This is a list of T cell receptor beta chains from one sample in a study of cytomegalovirus exposure and HLA in healthy donors. Sequenced by immunoSEQ multiplex PCR; TCRdb stores in-frame clones only, minus some. Of some 100,000 clones in the sample, under 85% are singletons; the top ten hold 13% to 15%. The sequencing input was PBMCs. These receptors were collected from a woman in her 70s in good health and CMV-seropositive. The CDR3 runs from the conserved cysteine through the conserved F or W. The D gene is left open where the match is weak. Size is omitted from some rows. Given values are once, few, many or a class for expanded clones.

J	size	D	V	CDR3	DNA
TRBJ2-4	.	.	TRBV6-1	CATFVGSETKNIQYF	TGTGCCACCTTTGTCGGGAGTGAGACAAAAAACATTCAGTACTTC
TRBJ2-1	.	TRBD1	TRBV11-1	CASSPGQGSEQFF	TGTGCCAGCAGCCCGGGACAGGGGAGCGAGCAGTTCTTC
TRBJ1-1	.	TRBD1	TRBV27	CASGKTGGNTEAFF	TGTGCCAGCGGGAAGACAGGGGGGAACACTGAAGCTTTCTTT
TRBJ2-3	few	.	TRBV28	CASSLITGLSTDTQYF	TGTGCCAGCAGTTTGATAACGGGACTGAGCACAGATACGCAGTATTTT
TRBJ1-2	.	TRBD1	TRBV19	CASSINRGQGNINYGYTF	TGTGCCAGTAGTATAAACCGGGGACAGGGGAATATTAACTATGGCTACACCTTC
TRBJ2-7	.	TRBD1	TRBV6-1	CASSQSGTGALEQYF	TGTGCCAGCAGTCAATCCGGGACAGGGGCTTTGGAGCAGTACTTC
TRBJ1-4	few	.	TRBV21-1	CASSKFREANEKLFF	TGTGCCAGCAGCAAGTTCCGGGAAGCTAATGAAAAACTGTTTTTT
TRBJ1-5	.	TRBD1	TRBV28	CASRSTGVQPQHF	TGTGCCAGCAGGTCTACAGGGGTCCAGCCCCAGCATTTT
TRBJ2-3	once	TRBD2	TRBV10-3	CAISLAGGGDTQYF	TGTGCCATCAGCCTAGCGGGGGGTGGAGATACGCAGTATTTT
TRBJ1-5	.	.	TRBV19	CASSILGQSSNQPQHF	TGTGCCAGTAGTATATTGGGGCAGTCTAGCAATCAGCCCCAGCATTTT
TRBJ1-1	.	TRBD1	TRBV5-1	CASSLVQGMSRAFF	TGCGCCAGCAGCTTGGTACAGGGGATGTCGAGAGCTTTCTTT
TRBJ2-3	.	.	TRBV5-1	CASSLVRDIDTQYF	TGCGCCAGCAGCTTGGTCCGGGATATAGATACGCAGTATTTT
TRBJ2-5	.	.	TRBV6-5	CASSSSAETQYF	TGTGCCAGCAGTTCCAGCGCTGAGACCCAGTACTTC
TRBJ1-2	.	TRBD1	TRBV5-1	CASSFGTGYGYTF	TGCGCCAGCAGCTTCGGGACAGGCTATGGCTACACCTTC
TRBJ2-5	.	TRBD1	TRBV2	CASSPGQQETQYF	TGTGCCAGCAGCCCGGGACAGCAAGAGACCCAGTACTTC
TRBJ2-5	.	.	TRBV11-2	CASSLQGGGPDF	TGTGCCAGCAGCTTACAAGGCGGGGGCCCGGACTTC
TRBJ2-1	once	TRBD2	TRBV7-7	CASSLAERGGPYNEQFF	TGTGCTAGCAGCTTAGCGGAGCGGGGGGGCCCTTACAATGAGCAGTTCTTC
TRBJ2-3	.	TRBD2	TRBV7-8	CATTRRTSASDTQYF	TGTGCCACCACGAGGCGGACTAGCGCTTCCGATACGCAGTATTTT
TRBJ2-6	.	.	TRBV5-6	CASSLVRATGANVLTF	TGTGCCAGCAGCTTGGTTAGAGCAACCGGGGCCAACGTCCTGACTTTC
TRBJ2-2	.	TRBD2	TRBV5-1	CASSQTSGGYTGELFF	TGCGCCAGCAGCCAAACTAGCGGGGGGTACACCGGGGAGCTGTTTTTT
TRBJ1-5	.	TRBD1	TRBV2	CASSVILRQGARNQPQHF	TGTGCCAGCAGCGTCATTTTAAGACAGGGGGCTAGGAATCAGCCCCAGCATTTT
TRBJ2-5	.	TRBD2	TRBV27	CASSLHGLAGLSQYF	TGTGCCAGCAGTTTACACGGACTAGCGGGTCTGAGCCAGTACTTC
TRBJ2-1	.	TRBD1	TRBV5-8	CASRPTGATSYNEQFF	TGTGCCAGCAGGCCAACAGGGGCTACCTCCTACAATGAGCAGTTCTTC
TRBJ2-7	.	.	TRBV7-6	CASSLASDTSYEQYF	TGTGCCAGCAGCTTAGCTTCAGACACGTCCTACGAGCAGTACTTC
TRBJ2-1	.	.	TRBV6-5	CASRSLSYNEQFF	TGTGCCAGCAGGTCCCTCTCCTACAATGAGCAGTTCTTC
TRBJ2-7	few	TRBD1	TRBV7-9	CASSSPGQSREQYF	TGTGCCAGCAGCTCGCCGGGACAGAGTCGGGAGCAGTACTTC
TRBJ1-6	.	.	TRBV7-2	CASSFYRVANSPLHF	TGTGCCAGCAGCTTCTACAGGGTAGCTAATTCACCCCTCCACTTT
TRBJ2-5	.	.	TRBV29-1	CSVEAGQGGETQYF	TGCAGCGTTGAAGCTGGACAGGGAGGGGAGACCCAGTACTTC
TRBJ2-7	once	TRBD2	TRBV10-1	CASSPFGARGGYEQYF	TGCGCCAGCTCACCCTTTGGCGCCCGGGGGGGGTACGAGCAGTACTTC
TRBJ2-3	.	.	TRBV11-2	CASRAADTQYF	TGTGCCAGCAGGGCAGCAGATACGCAGTATTTT
TRBJ2-2	.	.	TRBV5-1	CASSARVPGNTGELFF	TGCGCCAGCAGCGCCCGGGTCCCGGGGAACACCGGGGAGCTGTTTTTT
TRBJ1-2	.	.	TRBV19	CAGRISTTKNYGYTF	TGTGCCGGTAGAATCAGCACGACAAAGAACTATGGCTACACCTTC
TRBJ2-3	few	TRBD2	TRBV28	CASSAYVGGGSTDTQYF	TGTGCCAGCAGTGCCTACGTTGGCGGGGGGAGCACAGATACGCAGTATTTT
TRBJ1-4	.	.	TRBV28	CASSLSEKLFF	TGTGCCAGCAGTTTGAGTGAAAAACTGTTTTTT
TRBJ1-2	.	.	TRBV28	CASSLWDSLERGYTF	TGTGCCAGCAGTTTATGGGACAGCCTGGAGCGTGGCTACACCTTC
TRBJ2-1	.	TRBD2	TRBV9	CASSVGSSGTNEQFF	TGTGCCAGCAGCGTAGGATCTAGCGGGACAAATGAGCAGTTCTTC
TRBJ2-5	once	TRBD2	TRBV6-1	CASSRTSEGQTQYF	TGTGCCAGCAGTCGGACTAGCGAGGGCCAGACCCAGTACTTC
TRBJ2-1	.	TRBD2	TRBV2	CASSEAGDYYNEQFF	TGTGCCAGCAGTGAAGCGGGGGACTACTACAATGAGCAGTTCTTC
TRBJ2-7	.	TRBD2	TRBV7-2	CASSQYGTSGQYEQYF	TGTGCCAGCAGCCAGTATGGGACTAGCGGGCAATACGAGCAGTACTTC
TRBJ2-7	.	TRBD1	TRBV4-1	CASSLSGTGVHEQYF	TGCGCCAGCAGCCTATCCGGGACAGGCGTCCACGAGCAGTACTTC
TRBJ1-1	.	.	TRBV27	CASSPAGGGGTEAFF	TGTGCCAGCAGTCCCGCGGGCGGGGGGGGCACTGAAGCTTTCTTT
TRBJ2-7	.	.	TRBV7-9	CASSLAPGNDYEQYF	TGTGCCAGCAGCTTAGCGCCAGGGAACGATTACGAGCAGTACTTC
TRBJ2-7	.	TRBD2	TRBV7-8	CASSQTSGVDEQYF	TGTGCCAGCAGTCAGACTAGCGGGGTAGACGAGCAGTACTTC
TRBJ1-5	.	.	TRBV7-2	CASTNQGSFGNQPQHF	TGTGCCAGCACCAATCAGGGGAGCTTTGGGAATCAGCCCCAGCATTTT
TRBJ2-1	.	.	TRBV27	CASSSRQSDWKFF	TGTGCCAGCAGTTCCCGACAGTCTGATTGGAAGTTCTTC
TRBJ1-5	few	TRBD1	TRBV19	CASSIDVGDRLGSPQHF	TGTGCCAGTAGTATAGATGTAGGGGACAGGTTGGGTTCGCCCCAGCATTTT
TRBJ2-1	.	TRBD1	TRBV5-6	CASSPPGQELFSYNEQFF	TGTGCCAGCAGCCCTCCTGGACAGGAACTATTCTCCTACAATGAGCAGTTCTTC
TRBJ2-1	.	.	TRBV2	CASSVRTYNEQFF	TGTGCCAGCAGCGTGCGAACCTACAATGAGCAGTTCTTC
TRBJ2-2	few	TRBD1	TRBV29-1	CSGGQGAGTSGELFF	TGCAGCGGTGGACAGGGTGCGGGTACGTCCGGGGAGCTGTTTTTT
TRBJ1-1	.	.	TRBV5-1	CASRIRTVDTEAFF	TGCGCCAGCAGAATAAGGACAGTTGACACTGAAGCTTTCTTT
TRBJ2-5	.	TRBD2	TRBV5-1	CASSLAGASLETQYF	TGCGCCAGCAGCTTAGCGGGAGCGAGTTTGGAGACCCAGTACTTC
TRBJ1-2	few	.	TRBV28	CASSSPGRAYGYTF	TGTGCCAGCAGTTCTCCAGGAAGAGCCTATGGCTACACCTTC
TRBJ2-1	few	.	TRBV5-4	CASSQPTKYNEQFF	TGTGCCAGCAGCCAGCCTACTAAATACAATGAGCAGTTCTTC
TRBJ1-1	.	TRBD1	TRBV30	CAWSFKWTRGRQGADTEAFF	TGTGCCTGGAGTTTTAAATGGACCCGGGGGCGACAGGGGGCGGACACTGAAGCTTTCTTT